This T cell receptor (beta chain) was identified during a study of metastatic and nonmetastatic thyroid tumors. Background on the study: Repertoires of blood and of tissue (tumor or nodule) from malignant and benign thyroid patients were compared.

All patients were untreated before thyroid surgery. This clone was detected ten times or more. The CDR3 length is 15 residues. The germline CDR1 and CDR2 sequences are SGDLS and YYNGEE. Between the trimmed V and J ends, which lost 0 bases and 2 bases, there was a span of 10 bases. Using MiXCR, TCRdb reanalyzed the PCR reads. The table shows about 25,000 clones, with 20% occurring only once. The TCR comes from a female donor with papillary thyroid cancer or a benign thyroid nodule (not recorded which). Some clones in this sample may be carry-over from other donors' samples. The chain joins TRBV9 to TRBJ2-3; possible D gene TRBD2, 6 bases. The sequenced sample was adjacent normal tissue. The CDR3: CASSVAAGNTDTQYF. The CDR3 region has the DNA TGTGCCAGCAGCGTAGCTGCGGGGAACACAGATACGCAGTATTTT.